Presented here are 15 T cell receptor beta chains from one specimen sequenced in a study of regulatory T cells in long-lasting Graves disease. The authors built TCR beta libraries using iRepertoire HTBI primers and Arm-PCR of CDR3 regions. TCRdb reprocessed the multiplex PCR reads via MiXCR and lists one record per CDR3 protein. The repertoire holds approximately 460,000 distinct CDR3 sequences, about 17% seen once, with around 10% in the top ten. This sample's time point: newly diagnosed GD, antithyroid drugs for less than 3 months. Making the TCR library involved RNA that had been extracted from PBMCs. In addition, the sample was reused for a study of T cells in Graves' hyperthyroidism and ophthalmopathy.

The sample was peripheral blood mononuclear cells (PBMCs), taken at new diagnosis, from a patient treated with antithyroid drugs. Source of these receptors: a young woman with Graves disease.

CDR3 coding DNA: TGTGCCAGCAGACAAGACAGTTACAATGAGCAGTTCTTC. It yields the protein CASRQDSYNEQFF. The chain uses TRBV5-4 and TRBJ2-1; weak D call: TRBD1 (5 bases). The V gene's germline CDR1 is SGHNT and CDR2 YYREEE (reference sequence). The CDR3 spans 13 residues. V was cut by 5 bases and J by 4 bases, with 10 bases left in between.

This clonotype was seen a few times. The chain links TRBV28 to TRBJ1-2; D is undetermined. The V gene lost 8 bases and the J gene lost 0 bases, with 19 bases spanning the gap. CDR1 and CDR2 (germline): MDHEN, SYDVKM. The CDR3 covers 16 residues. The CDR3 reads CASCSDGLLANYGYTF. The CDR3 DNA follows: TGTGCCAGCTGCTCAGACGGACTTTTAGCTAACTATGGCTACACCTTC.

This clonotype was recorded many times. CDR3 in amino acids: CASSLSGKGDTQYF. The CDR3 coding sequence is TGTGCCAGCAGCTTAAGCGGGAAAGGCGATACGCAGTATTTT. The rearrangement links TRBV7-2 to TRBJ2-3, with 7 positions matching TRBD2. The CDR3 contains 14 residues. Losses at the gene ends were 2 bases for V and 6 bases for J; bases not matched to a gene: 5. The V gene's germline CDR1 is SGHTA and CDR2 FQGNSA.

This clonotype was counted a few times. A junction boundary mismatches the germline segment, possibly from a read error. The chain is built from TRBV20-1 and TRBJ2-5; D not certain. From germline, CDR1 is DFQATT and CDR2 SNEGSKA (reference sequence). The CDR3 is 9 residues long. The CDR3 spells CSARTFMDF. DNA for the CDR3: TGCAGTGCCAGGACCTTCATGGACTTC.

Only a few counts were recorded for this clonotype. The chain employs TRBV29-1 and TRBJ2-3; weak D call: TRBD1 (6 bases). CDR3 size: 14 residues. Trimming took off 6 bases at V and 4 bases at J, with 17 bases between the two ends. CDR1 is SQVTM, CDR2 ANQGSEA, per germline. CDR3 nucleotides: TGCAGCGTCAGGCCAGGGGATACGGCAGATACGCAGTATTTT. Amino acids: CSVRPGDTADTQYF.

The J gene is TRBJ1-2, the V gene TRBV28; maybe TRBD1 (5 bases). The CDR3 contains 11 residues. V was cut by 8 bases and J by 2 bases, with 6 bases left in between. CDR1 and CDR2 from the germline V gene are MDHEN and SYDVKM. CDR3 DNA: TGTGCCAGCGCAGGGAACTATGGCTACACCTTC. This sequence encodes CASAGNYGYTF.

In its sample, this clonotype was seen many times. The V and J genes are TRBV7-8 and TRBJ2-7, with D perhaps TRBD1 or TRBD2 (6 bases each). Between the trimmed V and J ends, which lost 6 bases and 5 bases, there was a span of 14 bases. The CDR3 runs 13 residues. Per the germline V gene, CDR1 is SGHVS and CDR2 is FQNEAQ. CDR3: CASRGRGDNEQYF. The CDR3 coding sequence is TGTGCCAGCAGGGGGCGCGGGGACAACGAGCAGTACTTC.

The sample holds a few counts of this clonotype. This chain links TRBV6-2 or TRBV6-3 with TRBJ2-1, with D possibly TRBD2 on 5 matching bases. The CDR3 is 16 residues long. Trimming removed 2 bases at V and 6 bases at J, with 17 bases between. From germline, CDR1 is MNHEY and CDR2 SVGEGT. CDR3 nucleotides: TGTGCCAGCAGTTACCCCAGCGGCCCTCCCGCCAATGAGCAGTTCTTC. Its protein product is CASSYPSGPPANEQFF.

The table lists this clonotype with many counts. The chain carries TRBV29-1 and TRBJ1-1; TRBD1 is a possible D gene (6 bases). V lost 5 bases, J lost 1 base, and 14 bases lay in between. The germline gives CDR1 SQVTM, CDR2 ANQGSEA. The CDR3 totals 14 residues. CDR3 protein: CSVPGQPANTEAFF. CDR3 nucleotide sequence: TGCAGCGTTCCAGGACAGCCAGCGAACACTGAAGCTTTCTTT.

This clonotype was found a few times. V is TRBV7-2 and J is TRBJ2-7, with D unclear. The CDR3 consists of 12 residues. Germline lookup yields CDR1 SGHTA and CDR2 FQGNSA. Trimming pared 6 bases from V and 3 bases from J, leaving 9 bases between. The CDR3 protein is CASSRDDYEQYF. Written as DNA, the CDR3 is TGTGCCAGCAGTAGAGACGACTACGAGCAGTACTTC.

V and J are TRBV5-1 and TRBJ2-5; possibly TRBD2 for D (6 bases). Looked up from germline, CDR1 is SGHRS and CDR2 is YFSETQ. The V and J ends lost 4 bases and 5 bases respectively, with 12 bases between them. The CDR3 spans 13 residues. The CDR3 bases are TGCGCCAGCAGCCCCCTAAGCGGGGAGACCCAGTACTTC. As protein: CASSPLSGETQYF.

CDR3 in amino acids: CASSPSTGAETQYF. The CDR3 DNA reads TGTGCCAGCAGCCCCTCGACTGGGGCGGAGACCCAGTACTTC. The genes are TRBV6-2 or TRBV6-3 and TRBJ2-5, with D possibly being TRBD1 (5 bases). Per the germline V gene, CDR1 is MNHEY and CDR2 is SVGEGT. The V end was cut by 6 bases, the J end by 5 bases, with 16 bases between. This CDR3 is 14 amino acids long.

The table lists this clonotype with many counts. The chain carries TRBV10-1 and TRBJ2-5, with D perhaps given as TRBD1 or TRBD2 (5 bases each). The germline V and J ends were trimmed by 8 bases and 4 bases, with 17 bases remaining between them. This CDR3 contains 14 residues. CDR1 and CDR2 (germline): WNHNN, SYGVQD (reference sequence). The CDR3 protein is CASGLLSGGETQYF. Here the CDR3 DNA reads TGCGCCAGCGGGTTACTTAGTGGGGGAGAGACCCAGTACTTC.

This clonotype was seen many times. The chain joins TRBV7-9 to TRBJ1-1, with 7 bases identical to TRBD1. Germline CDR1 SEHNR, CDR2 FQNEAQ (reference sequence). J was trimmed by 0 bases and V by 7 bases; bases with no gene match: 8. This CDR3 contains 15 residues. CDR3: CASTPQGGVNTEAFF. DNA for the CDR3: TGTGCCAGCACACCCCAGGGGGGGGTGAACACTGAAGCTTTCTTT. The entire variable domain, with the rest obtained from reference TRBV7-9 and TRBJ1-1, is as follows: DTGVSQNPRHKITKRGQNVTFRCDPISEHNRLYWYRQTLGQGPEFLTYFQNEAQLEKSRLLSDRFSAERPKGSFSTLEIQRTEQGDSAMYLCASTPQGGVNTEAFFGQGTRLTVV.

This clonotype was seen ten or more times. The CDR3 DNA reads as TGTGCCATCAGTGACATACCGTCCGTTTATCACTATGGCTACACCTTC. Translating it yields CAISDIPSVYHYGYTF. The V call is TRBV10-3, the J call TRBJ1-2; D remains ambiguous. Germline V gene sequence: CDR1 ENHRY, CDR2 SYGVKD. The CDR3 is made up of 16 amino acids. V was trimmed by 3 bases and J by 3 bases, leaving 17 bases between them.